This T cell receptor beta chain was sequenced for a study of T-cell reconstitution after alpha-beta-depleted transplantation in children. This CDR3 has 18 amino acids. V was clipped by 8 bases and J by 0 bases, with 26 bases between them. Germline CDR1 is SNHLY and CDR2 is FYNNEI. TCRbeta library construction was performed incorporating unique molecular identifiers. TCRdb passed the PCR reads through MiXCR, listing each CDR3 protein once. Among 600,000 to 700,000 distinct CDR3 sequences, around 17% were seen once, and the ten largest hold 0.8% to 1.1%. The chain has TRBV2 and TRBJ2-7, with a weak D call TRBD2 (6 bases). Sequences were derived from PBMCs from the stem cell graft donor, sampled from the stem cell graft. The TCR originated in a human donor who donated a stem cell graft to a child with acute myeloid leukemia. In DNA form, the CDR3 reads TGTGCCAGCTGTTTACCCCACCTTAGCGGAGTTAGCTCCTACGAGCAGTACTTC. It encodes CASCLPHLSGVSSYEQYF.